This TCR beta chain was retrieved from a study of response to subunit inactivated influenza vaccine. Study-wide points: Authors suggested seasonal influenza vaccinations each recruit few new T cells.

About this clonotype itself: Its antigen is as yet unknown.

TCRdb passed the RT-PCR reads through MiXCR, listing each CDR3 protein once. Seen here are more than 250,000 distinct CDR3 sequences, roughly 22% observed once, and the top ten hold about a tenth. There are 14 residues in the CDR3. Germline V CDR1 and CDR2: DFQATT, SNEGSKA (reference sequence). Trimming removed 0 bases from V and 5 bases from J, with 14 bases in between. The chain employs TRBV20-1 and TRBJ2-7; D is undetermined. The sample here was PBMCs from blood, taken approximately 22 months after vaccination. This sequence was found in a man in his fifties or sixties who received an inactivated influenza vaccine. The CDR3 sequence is CSARDHVGLNEQYF. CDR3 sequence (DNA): TGCAGTGCTAGAGATCACGTTGGGTTAAACGAGCAGTACTTC.